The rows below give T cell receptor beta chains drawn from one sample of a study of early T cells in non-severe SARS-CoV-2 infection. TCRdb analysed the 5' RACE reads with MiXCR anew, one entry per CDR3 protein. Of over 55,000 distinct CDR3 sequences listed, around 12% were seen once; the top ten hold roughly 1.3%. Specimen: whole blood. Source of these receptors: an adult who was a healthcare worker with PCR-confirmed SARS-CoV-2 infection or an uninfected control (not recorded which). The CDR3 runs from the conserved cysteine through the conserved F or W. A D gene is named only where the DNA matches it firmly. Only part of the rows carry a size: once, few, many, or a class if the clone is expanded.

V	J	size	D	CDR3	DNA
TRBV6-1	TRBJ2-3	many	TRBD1	CASQPLGQNLDTQYF	TGTGCCAGCCAACCCCTGGGACAGAACCTAGATACGCAGTATTTT
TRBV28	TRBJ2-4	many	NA	CASSPPDRKNIQYF	TGTGCCAGCAGTCCCCCGGACAGAAAAAACATTCAGTACTTC
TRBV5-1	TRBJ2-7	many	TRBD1	CASSRGPGTAYEQYF	TGCGCCAGCAGCCGTGGACCCGGGACAGCCTACGAGCAGTACTTC
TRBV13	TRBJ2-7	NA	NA	CASSLYGQPYEQYF	TGTGCCAGCAGCTTGTACGGCCAACCCTACGAGCAGTACTTC
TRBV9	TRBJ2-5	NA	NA	CASSAGVWGGQETQYF	TGTGCCAGCAGCGCAGGGGTCTGGGGGGGCCAAGAGACCCAGTACTTC
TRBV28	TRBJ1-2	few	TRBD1	CASSLGTVYGYTF	TGTGCCAGCAGTTTGGGGACAGTCTATGGCTACACCTTC
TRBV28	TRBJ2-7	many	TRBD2	CASSSPGRVGYEQYF	TGTGCCAGCAGTTCCCCCGGGAGGGTGGGCTACGAGCAGTACTTC
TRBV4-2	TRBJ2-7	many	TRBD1	CASSKAGGQGYEQYF	TGTGCCAGCAGCAAAGCAGGGGGACAGGGCTACGAGCAGTACTTC
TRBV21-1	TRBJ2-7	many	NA	CASSKADRISYEQYF	TGTGCCAGCAGCAAAGCGGACAGGATTTCCTACGAGCAGTACTTC
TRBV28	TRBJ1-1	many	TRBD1	CASSLLRRGHTEAFF	TGTGCCAGCAGTTTACTTCGGAGGGGGCACACTGAAGCTTTCTTT
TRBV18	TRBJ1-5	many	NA	CASSLKGDQPQHF	TGTGCCAGCTCACTCAAAGGGGATCAGCCCCAGCATTTT
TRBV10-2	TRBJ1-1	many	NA	CASSAANTEAFF	TGCGCCAGCAGTGCAGCGAACACTGAAGCTTTCTTT
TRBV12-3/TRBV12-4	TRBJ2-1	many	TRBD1	CASSLRDRAMEQFF	TGTGCCAGCAGTTTAAGAGACAGGGCTATGGAGCAGTTCTTC
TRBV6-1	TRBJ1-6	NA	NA	CASSELTVNSPLHF	TGTGCCAGCAGTGAATTAACAGTAAATTCACCCCTCCACTTT
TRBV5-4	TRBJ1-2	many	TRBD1	CASGYTGGDGYTF	TGTGCCAGCGGCTACACAGGGGGTGATGGCTACACCTTC
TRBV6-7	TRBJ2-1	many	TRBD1	CASRPLGQGGVNEQFF	TGTGCCAGCAGGCCCCTCGGACAGGGGGGCGTGAATGAGCAGTTCTTC
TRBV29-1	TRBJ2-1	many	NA	CSVEYNEQFF	TGCAGCGTTGAATACAATGAGCAGTTCTTC
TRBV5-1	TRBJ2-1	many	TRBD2	CASSLDSGEYNEQFF	TGCGCCAGCAGCTTGGATAGCGGGGAGTACAATGAGCAGTTCTTC
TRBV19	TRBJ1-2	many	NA	CASSLPGTFYGYTF	TGTGCCAGTAGTCTTCCCGGGACATTTTATGGCTACACCTTC
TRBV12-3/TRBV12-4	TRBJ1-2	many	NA	CASSSAFVSYGYTF	TGTGCCAGCAGTTCGGCGTTTGTGTCCTATGGCTACACCTTC
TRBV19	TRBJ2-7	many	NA	CASRDVGGPSYEQYF	TGTGCCAGTAGAGATGTTGGCGGTCCCTCCTACGAGCAGTACTTC
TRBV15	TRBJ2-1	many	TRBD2	CATSRPVAGGRRFF	TGTGCCACCAGCAGACCAGTAGCGGGAGGGAGGCGGTTCTTC
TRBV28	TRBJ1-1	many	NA	CASSPPGLDLEAFF	TGTGCCAGCAGTCCCCCGGGACTGGACCTTGAAGCTTTCTTT
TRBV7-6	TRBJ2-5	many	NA	CASSQAAEKTQYF	TGTGCCAGCAGCCAGGCGGCCGAAAAGACCCAGTACTTC
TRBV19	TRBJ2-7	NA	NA	CASSISGEQYF	TGTGCCAGTAGCATTAGCGGCGAGCAGTACTTC
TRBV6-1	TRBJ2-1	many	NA	CASREGPGAEQEQFF	TGTGCCAGCAGGGAAGGTCCGGGCGCAGAGCAAGAGCAGTTCTTC
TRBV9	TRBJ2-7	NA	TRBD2	CASSVGPSGGSYEQYF	TGTGCCAGCAGCGTCGGTCCGAGCGGGGGATCCTACGAGCAGTACTTC
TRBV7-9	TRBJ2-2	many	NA	CASSLVDQDTGELFF	TGTGCCAGCAGCTTAGTGGATCAGGACACCGGGGAGCTGTTTTTT
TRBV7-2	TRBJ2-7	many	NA	CASSPRSRSSYEQYF	TGTGCCAGCAGCCCCCGTTCCCGGAGCTCCTACGAGCAGTACTTC
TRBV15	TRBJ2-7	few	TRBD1	CATRGTGGIYEQYF	TGTGCCACCAGGGGGACAGGGGGCATCTACGAGCAGTACTTC
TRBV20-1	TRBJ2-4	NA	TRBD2	CSGTSYLDKNIQYF	TGCAGTGGGACTAGTTACTTAGACAAAAACATTCAGTACTTC
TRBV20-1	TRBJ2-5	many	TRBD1	CSARDVEGAETQYF	TGCAGTGCTAGAGATGTTGAGGGGGCAGAGACCCAGTACTTC
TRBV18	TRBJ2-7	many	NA	CASSPGYEQYF	TGTGCCAGCTCACCAGGGTACGAGCAGTACTTC
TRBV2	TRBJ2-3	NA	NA	CASSEARRVTDTQYF	TGTGCCAGCAGTGAAGCGCGCAGAGTCACAGATACGCAGTATTTT
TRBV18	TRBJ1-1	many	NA	CASSPSKGSMNTEAFF	TGTGCCAGCTCACCATCCAAGGGGTCCATGAACACTGAAGCTTTCTTT
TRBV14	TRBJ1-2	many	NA	CASSLQGYYGYTF	TGTGCCAGCAGCCTACAGGGTTACTATGGCTACACCTTC
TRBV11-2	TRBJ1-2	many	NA	CASSLAWRDGYTF	TGTGCCAGCAGCTTGGCCTGGCGGGACGGCTACACCTTC
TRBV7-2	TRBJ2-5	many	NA	CASSLALGTAQETQYF	TGTGCCAGCAGCTTAGCGCTAGGAACCGCTCAAGAGACCCAGTACTTC
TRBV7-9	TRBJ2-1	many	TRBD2	CASSSTGLDYNEQFF	TGTGCCAGCAGTTCAACGGGACTAGACTACAATGAGCAGTTCTTC
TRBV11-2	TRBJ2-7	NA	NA	CASSLGGTVVYEQYF	TGTGCCAGCAGCTTGGGCGGGACAGTGGTCTACGAGCAGTACTTC
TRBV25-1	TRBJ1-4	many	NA	CASSESGGATNEKLFF	TGTGCCAGCAGTGAATCCGGGGGGGCAACTAATGAAAAACTGTTTTTT
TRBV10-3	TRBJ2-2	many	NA	CAIKRQSGELFF	TGTGCCATCAAAAGGCAATCCGGGGAGCTGTTTTTT
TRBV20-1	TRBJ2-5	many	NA	CSARASLGMETQYF	TGCAGTGCTAGAGCTAGCCTTGGGATGGAGACCCAGTACTTC
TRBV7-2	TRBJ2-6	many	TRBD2	CASSPTLAGGGGANVLTF	TGTGCCAGCAGCCCGACCCTAGCGGGAGGTGGAGGGGCCAACGTCCTGACTTTC
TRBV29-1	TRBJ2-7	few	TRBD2	CSVRGLAENYEQYF	TGCAGCGTAAGGGGACTAGCGGAGAACTACGAGCAGTACTTC
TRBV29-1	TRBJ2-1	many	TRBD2	CSVDVLSGGSYNEQFF	TGCAGCGTTGATGTTCTAAGCGGGGGCTCCTACAATGAGCAGTTCTTC
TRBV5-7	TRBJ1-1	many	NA	CASSDATEAFF	TGTGCCAGCAGCGATGCCACTGAAGCTTTCTTT
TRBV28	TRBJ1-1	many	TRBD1	CASSPTGSGGEAFF	TGTGCCAGCAGTCCGACAGGGTCCGGGGGTGAAGCTTTCTTT
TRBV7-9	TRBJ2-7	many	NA	CASSSVRGSSYEQYF	TGTGCCAGCAGCTCGGTCCGAGGGAGCTCCTACGAGCAGTACTTC
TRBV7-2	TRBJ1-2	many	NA	CASSPRTGANYGYTF	TGTGCCAGCAGCCCCCGGACGGGGGCTAACTATGGCTACACCTTC
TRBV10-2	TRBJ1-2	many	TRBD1	CASSEGRGLDGYTF	TGCGCCAGCAGTGAAGGAAGGGGGCTAGATGGCTACACCTTC
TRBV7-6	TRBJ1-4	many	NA	CASSLASAQTTNEKLFF	TGTGCCAGCAGCTTAGCGTCGGCCCAGACAACTAATGAAAAACTGTTTTTT
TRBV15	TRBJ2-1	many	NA	CATSRDRLHEQFF	TGTGCCACCAGCAGAGACAGGTTGCATGAGCAGTTCTTC
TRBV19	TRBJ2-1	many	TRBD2	CASSRVAGGPYNEQFF	TGTGCCAGTAGTAGAGTAGCGGGAGGACCTTACAATGAGCAGTTCTTC
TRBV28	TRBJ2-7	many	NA	CASSQAGQTDYEQYF	TGTGCCAGCAGCCAAGCGGGACAGACAGACTACGAGCAGTACTTC
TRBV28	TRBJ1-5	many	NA	CASTETRDSWSNQPQHF	TGTGCCAGCACCGAGACTCGAGATAGTTGGAGCAATCAGCCCCAGCATTTT
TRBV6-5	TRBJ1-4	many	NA	CASSSQVSANEKLFF	TGTGCCAGCAGTTCCCAGGTGTCGGCTAATGAAAAACTGTTTTTT
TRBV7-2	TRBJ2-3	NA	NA	CASSLRTRVTASTDTQYF	TGTGCCAGCAGCTTAAGGACTCGGGTTACAGCTAGCACAGATACGCAGTATTTT
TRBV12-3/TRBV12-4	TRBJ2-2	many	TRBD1	CASNHRDRPNTGELFF	TGTGCCAGCAACCACCGGGACAGGCCGAACACCGGGGAGCTGTTTTTT